This paragraph covers one TCR beta chain sequence. The antigen this receptor binds is unknown. Base-call qualities are not available, and no considerably larger clone is one nucleotide away. Whole blood was collected in K2EDTA tubes by collaborating institutions according to the institutions' own protocols. Collaborator samples were shipped for TCRbeta analysis as frozen whole blood, isolated PBMCs, or DNA extracted from either sample type. The CDR3 spans 14 residues, from the cysteine through the phenylalanine. This entry keeps only the CDR3 DNA: 42 bases, framed from base 1. The CDR1 and CDR2 encoded by the germline V gene are MDHEN and SYDVKM. V is clipped by 4 bases and J by 4 bases, and the sequence between their germline boundaries is 13 bases long. TCRbeta CDR3 regions were amplified from genomic DNA using the immunoSEQ Assay, a bias-controlled multiplex PCR. The study's own analysis went as follows. Nucleated cell counts per sample were estimated from amplification of reference gene primers within the assay. Sequence reads were collapsed and filtered to measure the absolute abundance of every unique TCRbeta CDR3 rearrangement. For each sample, productive Simpson clonality was calculated as the square root of Simpson's diversity index over productive rearrangements. Not all clones reach the TCRdb copy of this immuneACCESS table, which keeps in-frame sequences only. Checked studies attribute under half of the gap to unresolved V genes and leave the rest unexplained. V and J calls and clone size are those listed in that table; D and trimming were worked out from the DNA. Counted in this sample were approximately 170,000 clones; 86% of them appeared once. The top ten clonotypes cover approximately 6.5% of the sample.

This sample stems from a study of blood T cell repertoires in COVID-19 (dated by TCRdb to the early 2020s). Regarding the study in general: Samples from collaborators originated in the United States, Italy and Spain and spanned both the acute and convalescent phases of COVID-19. The prospective study material was composed of cDNA or gDNA derived from T cells, B-cell-depleted T cells, or PBMCs. Deeply sampled blood TCRbeta repertoires from subjects exposed to, actively infected with, or recovered from COVID-19 were included in the dataset. A freely available public database, intended as a resource for researchers studying the immune response to SARS-CoV-2, is where the repertoires were released. Samples came from the ongoing ImmuneRACE study (first 160 participants) plus 1,254 subjects from 6 global collaborators. Nearly every sample came with metadata listing a de-identified subject ID, COVID-19 status, age in years and sex. Where available, HLA class I and class II types were taken from metadata supplied by the sample provider and were not determined by assay-based typing.

Broader findings and caveats from the paper: How much clinical and demographic metadata was included differed by source and by participant, and the metadata was provided uncurated.

What was sequenced was peripheral blood. The V gene is TRBV28 and the J gene is TRBJ1-2; TRBD1 is possibly the D segment (5 matching bases). This clonotype originated in a woman older than 75 in a cohort sampled during active or convalescent COVID-19. The DNA sequence is as follows: TGTGCCAGCAGTTCGGGGGGGGGAGCCTATGGCTACACCTTC. Its amino acids are CASSSGGGAYGYTF.